A selection of T cell receptor beta chains follows, all from one sample in a study of preoperative IRX-2 immunotherapy in early breast cancer. The repertoire was sequenced with immunoSEQ multiplex PCR; TCRdb's copy has only in-frame clones and lacks some. The sample has roughly 25,000 clones, around 95% seen once. The sample consisted of tumor tissue, taken after IRX-2 immunotherapy. Source of these receptors: a human donor with breast cancer. Both conserved end residues are part of each CDR3. A D gene is named only where the DNA matches it firmly. Clone sizes are given selectively: once, few, many, or a class where the clone is expanded.

>TRBV27|NA|14|NA|TRBJ1-2
CASSLRGRNYGYTF
TGTGCCAGCAGTTTAAGAGGGAGGAACTATGGCTACACCTTC
>TRBV19|once|14|NA|TRBJ2-1
CASSIGSPGHEQFF
TGTGCCAGTAGTATAGGCAGCCCCGGGCATGAGCAGTTCTTC
>TRBV7-3|NA|14|NA|TRBJ1-6
CASSYAPYNSPLHF
TGTGCCAGCAGCTATGCACCTTATAATTCACCCCTCCACTTT
>TRBV5-6|once|11|NA|TRBJ2-1
CASSLADEQFF
TGTGCCAGCAGCTTAGCAGATGAGCAGTTCTTC
>TRBV6-5|NA|12|NA|TRBJ2-7
CAASKGRYEQYF
TGTGCCGCTAGCAAAGGGCGCTACGAGCAGTACTTC
>TRBV7-2|NA|14|NA|TRBJ1-5
CASSSDRGNQPQHF
TGTGCCAGCAGCTCCGACAGAGGCAATCAGCCCCAGCATTTT
>TRBV9|NA|15|TRBD1|TRBJ2-7
CASSFEQGGSYEQYF
TGTGCCAGCAGCTTCGAACAGGGGGGCTCCTACGAGCAGTACTTC
>TRBV4-1|NA|15|TRBD2|TRBJ2-3
CASSHSGTSTDTQYF
TGCGCCAGCAGCCATAGCGGGACGAGCACAGATACGCAGTATTTT
>TRBV5-1|NA|16|NA|TRBJ1-1
CASVQWAGAENTEAFF
TGCGCCAGCGTACAGTGGGCCGGGGCAGAGAACACTGAAGCTTTCTTT
>TRBV28|NA|14|TRBD1|TRBJ2-1
CASIPTGGYGEQFF
TGTGCCAGCATTCCGACAGGGGGCTACGGAGAGCAGTTCTTC
>TRBV7-8|NA|15|NA|TRBJ2-7
CASSLIDHSTYEQYF
TGTGCCAGCAGCTTAATAGATCACAGCACCTACGAGCAGTACTTC
>TRBV7-9|NA|14|NA|TRBJ2-5
CASSLLHPLGEQYF
TGTGCCAGCAGCTTACTCCACCCCCTAGGGGAGCAGTACTTC
>TRBV29-1|NA|14|NA|TRBJ1-5
CSVEFGGSNQPQHF
TGCAGCGTTGAATTTGGAGGGAGCAATCAGCCCCAGCATTTT
>TRBV7-9|NA|11|NA|TRBJ2-7
CASSGAYEQYF
TGTGCCAGCAGCGGAGCCTACGAGCAGTACTTC
>TRBV11-1|once|15|NA|TRBJ2-7
CASSLMGFRSYEQYF
TGTGCCAGCAGCTTAATGGGGTTTAGGTCCTACGAGCAGTACTTC
>TRBV28|NA|16|TRBD1|TRBJ1-5
CAATGTGDLGNQPQHF
TGTGCCGCGACCGGGACAGGGGATTTGGGCAATCAGCCCCAGCATTTT
>TRBV7-2|NA|16|NA|TRBJ1-5
CASSAAGTFSNQPQHF
TGTGCCAGCAGCGCTGCCGGGACGTTTAGCAATCAGCCCCAGCATTTT
>TRBV6-1|NA|13|NA|TRBJ1-1
CASSRGLETEAFF
TGTGCCAGCAGTCGAGGCCTTGAGACGGAAGCTTTCTTT
>TRBV4-3|NA|14|NA|TRBJ2-1
CASSRPGFENEQFF
TGCGCCAGCAGCCGGCCAGGGTTCGAGAATGAGCAGTTCTTC
>TRBV29-1|NA|13|NA|TRBJ2-7
CSVVVSGSYEQYF
TGCAGCGTTGTGGTGAGCGGATCCTACGAGCAGTACTTC
>TRBV18|NA|14|NA|TRBJ1-2
CASSPPGWGSGYTF
TGTGCCAGCTCACCCCCAGGCTGGGGTTCTGGCTACACCTTC
>TRBV2|NA|16|NA|TRBJ2-7
CASRRDLTQGTYEQYF
TGTGCCAGCAGAAGGGACTTGACCCAAGGGACCTACGAGCAGTACTTC
>TRBV4-2|NA|14|TRBD2|TRBJ2-1
CASSQTRLAGGVFF
TGTGCCAGCAGCCAAACTAGACTAGCGGGAGGGGTGTTCTTC
>TRBV5-1|NA|12|NA|TRBJ1-2
CASRNGEYGYTF
TGCGCCAGCAGAAACGGGGAATATGGCTACACCTTC
>TRBV2|NA|15|NA|TRBJ1-5
CASSEARGSGEPQHF
TGTGCCAGCAGTGAAGCGCGAGGCAGTGGGGAGCCCCAGCATTTT
>TRBV29-1|NA|12|NA|TRBJ2-7
CSVEVDTYEQYF
TGCAGCGTTGAAGTGGACACCTACGAGCAGTACTTC
>TRBV18|NA|15|TRBD1|TRBJ2-7
CASSPPTWDSYEQYF
TGTGCCAGCTCACCGCCCACTTGGGACAGCTACGAGCAGTACTTC
>TRBV6-5|NA|13|NA|TRBJ2-3
CASSYSSPSTPYF
TGTGCCAGCAGTTACTCTTCGCCGTCAACCCCGTATTTT
>TRBV5-1|once|14|NA|TRBJ1-2
CASSLGHVAYGYTF
TGCGCCAGCAGCTTGGGACACGTGGCCTATGGCTACACCTTC
>TRBV6-5|NA|15|NA|TRBJ2-1
CASSRVRGGYNEQFF
TGTGCCAGCAGCCGAGTCAGGGGGGGTTACAATGAGCAGTTCTTC
>TRBV6-6|NA|11|NA|TRBJ2-7
CASSPGVEQYF
TGTGCCAGCAGCCCGGGGGTGGAGCAGTACTTC
>TRBV6-5|NA|16|TRBD1|TRBJ2-2
CASSYTRTGTTGELFF
TGTGCCAGCAGTTACACGAGGACAGGGACGACCGGGGAGCTGTTTTTT
>TRBV6-1|NA|12|NA|TRBJ2-7
CASRSPPYEQYF
TGTGCCAGCAGGTCCCCTCCCTACGAGCAGTACTTC
>TRBV7-8|NA|16|NA|TRBJ2-1
CASSLLAGARNNEQFF
TGTGCCAGCAGCTTACTCGCGGGGGCGCGCAACAATGAGCAGTTCTTC
>TRBV11-2|NA|15|NA|TRBJ1-1
CASSSTGSLLTEAFF
TGTGCCAGCAGCTCCACAGGGAGCCTCTTAACTGAAGCTTTCTTT
>TRBV15|once|15|NA|TRBJ2-2
CATSREGSRLGELFF
TGTGCCACCAGCAGAGAAGGGAGTCGGCTTGGGGAGCTGTTTTTT
>TRBV30|NA|16|NA|TRBJ2-3
CAWSVLPGFSTDTQYF
TGTGCCTGGAGTGTATTACCGGGATTCAGCACAGATACGCAGTATTTT
>TRBV11-2|few|12|NA|TRBJ2-2
CASSLLAGELFF
TGTGCCAGCAGCTTGTTGGCCGGGGAGCTGTTTTTT
>TRBV19|NA|14|NA|TRBJ1-4
CASSQQGLNEKLFF
TGTGCCAGTAGTCAGCAGGGTCTAAATGAAAAACTGTTTTTT
>TRBV4-3|NA|16|TRBD2|TRBJ2-7
CASSQLPGGSWDEQYF
TGCGCCAGCAGCCAACTACCGGGAGGCTCGTGGGACGAGCAGTACTTC
>TRBV6-4|NA|15|TRBD2|TRBJ2-1
CASSPTSGNDNEQFF
TGTGCCAGCAGCCCGACTAGCGGAAACGACAATGAGCAGTTCTTC
>TRBV2|NA|13|NA|TRBJ2-7
CASSDRRPYEQYF
TGTGCCAGCAGTGACAGGAGACCCTACGAGCAGTACTTC
>TRBV7-7|NA|15|TRBD2|TRBJ2-3
CASSLGYGRADTQYF
TGTGCTAGCAGCTTAGGGTACGGGAGGGCAGATACGCAGTATTTT
>TRBV5-6|NA|15|TRBD1|TRBJ1-2
CASSNPYRGPGGYTF
TGTGCCAGCAGCAATCCTTACAGGGGCCCAGGGGGCTACACCTTC
>TRBV27|once|18|NA|TRBJ2-3
CASSLSGLGLTPTDTQYF
TGTGCCAGCAGTTTATCGGGTTTGGGGCTTACCCCCACAGATACGCAGTATTTT
>TRBV7-9|NA|14|NA|TRBJ2-7
CASSLVGAHYEQYF
TGTGCCAGCAGCTTAGTCGGGGCCCACTACGAGCAGTACTTC
>TRBV28|NA|13|NA|TRBJ1-2
CASSLDRPRGYTF
TGTGCCAGCAGTTTGGACCGCCCGAGGGGCTACACCTTC
>TRBV5-4|NA|15|TRBD2|TRBJ2-1
CASSLVLADNNEQFF
TGTGCCAGCAGCTTGGTACTAGCGGATAACAATGAGCAGTTCTTC
>TRBV5-5|NA|17|NA|TRBJ2-2
CASSPAPKRLNTGELFF
TGTGCCAGCAGCCCTGCTCCCAAACGGTTGAACACCGGGGAGCTGTTTTTT
>TRBV28|NA|13|NA|TRBJ2-7
CASSLHRPYEQYF
TGTGCCAGCAGTTTGCACAGGCCCTACGAGCAGTACTTC
>TRBV5-5|once|12|NA|TRBJ2-7
CASSSRASEQYF
TGTGCCAGCAGCTCTCGGGCTAGCGAGCAGTACTTC
>TRBV7-2|NA|14|NA|TRBJ2-1
CASSQNGGRADRIF
TGTGCCAGCAGCCAAAACGGGGGGCGGGCGGATCGAATCTTC
>TRBV9|NA|13|NA|TRBJ2-1
CASSTPDGNEQFF
TGTGCCAGCAGCACACCGGACGGCAATGAGCAGTTCTTC
>TRBV10-3|NA|19|NA|TRBJ2-2
CAISEESGQYGTSPGELFF
TGTGCCATCAGTGAGGAGTCCGGCCAATACGGGACATCCCCCGGGGAGCTGTTTTTT